Listed below are T cell receptor beta chains from one sample, sequenced in a study of shared T cell receptors in the human thymus. This table comes from immunoSEQ multiplex PCR, and its TCRdb copy is limited to in-frame clones, with some not included. Of 700,000 to 750,000 clones detected, 70% to 90% appear once; the ten largest clones hold roughly 0.01%. This sample was also put to use in a study of human thymus T cells.

The sequenced sample was thymocytes. Source of these receptors: a girl less than two years old with a congenital heart defect. CDR3s include the opening cysteine and the closing phenylalanine or tryptophan. D genes are given only for firm matches. Clone sizes are given selectively: once, few, many, or a class where the clone is expanded.

TRBV2	NA	NA	TRBJ2-1	CASSESARRDEQFF	TGTGCCAGCAGTGAATCTGCTAGGAGGGATGAGCAGTTCTTC
TRBV5-5	NA	NA	TRBJ2-1	CASSLGQPYNEQFF	TGTGCCAGCAGCTTGGGACAGCCTTACAATGAGCAGTTCTTC
TRBV4-3	few	NA	TRBJ2-7	CASSQQRAPLNEQYF	TGCGCCAGCAGCCAGCAGAGGGCCCCCCTGAACGAGCAGTACTTC
TRBV4-1	few	TRBD1	TRBJ1-2	CASSRDRGRFDYGYTF	TGCGCCAGCAGCCGAGACAGGGGGCGCTTTGACTATGGCTACACCTTC
TRBV2	NA	NA	TRBJ1-1	CASSVKGFWGDEAFF	TGTGCCAGCAGTGTAAAGGGTTTTTGGGGGGATGAGGCTTTCTTT
TRBV18	NA	NA	TRBJ2-1	CASSPEEYASDPYNEQFF	TGTGCCAGCTCACCTGAAGAGTATGCTAGCGACCCCTACAATGAGCAGTTCTTC
TRBV18	NA	NA	TRBJ2-7	CASSPLERALQRYEQYF	TGTGCCAGCTCACCACTGGAGAGGGCTCTCCAGAGGTACGAGCAGTACTTC
TRBV9	NA	NA	TRBJ2-5	CASSAGPGVETQYF	TGTGCCAGCAGCGCGGGACCAGGGGTGGAGACCCAGTACTTC
TRBV4-3	NA	NA	TRBJ1-3	CASSQDLYSGNTIYF	TGCGCCAGCAGCCAAGATCTCTACTCTGGAAACACCATATATTTT
TRBV7-9	NA	TRBD2	TRBJ2-7	CASSRSGGGVSLYEQYF	TGTGCCAGCAGTCGAAGCGGTGGGGGGGTGAGTCTCTACGAGCAGTACTTC
TRBV12-5	few	NA	TRBJ2-2	CASALNRGLLNTGELFF	TGTGCTAGTGCCTTGAACCGGGGACTTCTGAACACCGGGGAGCTGTTTTTT
TRBV7-9	NA	NA	TRBJ1-2	CASSLSQGWVGDGYTF	TGTGCCAGCAGCTTATCCCAGGGGTGGGTTGGAGATGGCTACACCTTC
TRBV7-2	NA	NA	TRBJ1-2	CASSDDYGKGTF	TGTGCCAGCAGCGACGACTATGGAAAAGGGACCTTC
TRBV27	few	TRBD1	TRBJ1-6	CASRRDRDNSPLHF	TGTGCCAGCAGGAGGGACAGGGATAATTCACCCCTCCACTTT
TRBV15	once	NA	TRBJ2-1	CATSRDRGSYNEQFF	TGTGCCACCAGCAGAGATCGGGGGTCTTACAATGAGCAGTTCTTC
TRBV13	NA	TRBD1	TRBJ1-1	CASSLRGQGNTEAFF	TGTGCCAGCAGCTTAAGAGGACAGGGGAACACTGAAGCTTTCTTT
TRBV9	once	TRBD1	TRBJ2-7	CASSHSTGTGTYEQYF	TGTGCCAGCAGTCACAGTACCGGGACAGGGACCTACGAGCAGTACTTC
TRBV6-5	NA	TRBD1	TRBJ1-2	CASGDREKNYGYTF	TGTGCCAGTGGCGACAGGGAAAAGAACTATGGCTACACCTTC
TRBV6-1	few	TRBD2	TRBJ2-7	CASSEGVTSGSLYEQYF	TGTGCCAGCAGTGAAGGGGTGACTAGCGGGTCTCTCTACGAGCAGTACTTC
TRBV9	NA	NA	TRBJ1-6	CRGNNSPLHF	TGTAGGGGGAACAATTCACCCCTCCACTTT
TRBV27	NA	TRBD2	TRBJ2-5	CASSLGGSGETQYF	TGTGCCAGCAGTTTAGGGGGTAGCGGGGAGACCCAGTACTTC
TRBV6-1	few	NA	TRBJ1-1	CASSVGGGWTEAFF	TGTGCCAGCAGTGTTGGGGGCGGTTGGACTGAAGCTTTCTTT
TRBV5-5	NA	NA	TRBJ1-1	CASSLSDLRRDTEAFF	TGTGCCAGCAGCCTGTCAGATCTACGGAGGGACACTGAAGCTTTCTTT
TRBV6-1	NA	NA	TRBJ1-1	CASRVGASGTEAFF	TGTGCCAGCAGAGTGGGGGCCTCGGGCACTGAAGCTTTCTTT
TRBV5-1	NA	NA	TRBJ1-2	CASSFRRERDGYTF	TGCGCCAGCAGCTTTCGACGGGAGCGGGATGGCTACACCTTC
TRBV9	NA	NA	TRBJ1-1	CASSPQSTENTEAFF	TGTGCCAGCAGCCCCCAGAGCACAGAGAACACTGAAGCTTTCTTT
TRBV15	NA	NA	TRBJ1-1	CATSRDRLWGGEAFF	TGTGCCACCAGCAGAGATCGTTTGTGGGGAGGTGAAGCTTTCTTT
TRBV6-5	NA	TRBD2	TRBJ2-1	CASSYSVAAGGEQFF	TGTGCCAGCAGTTACTCGGTCGCCGCGGGAGGTGAGCAGTTCTTC
TRBV19	few	NA	TRBJ2-6	CASSITAPSSGANVLTF	TGTGCCAGTAGTATAACAGCCCCAAGCTCTGGGGCCAACGTCCTGACTTTC
TRBV18	few	NA	TRBJ1-2	CASSPHQGSYTF	TGTGCCAGCTCACCACACCAGGGCAGCTACACCTTC
TRBV6-1	NA	NA	TRBJ2-1	CASSEFTARGYNEQFF	TGTGCCAGCAGTGAATTTACTGCTCGGGGTTACAATGAGCAGTTCTTC
TRBV2	NA	NA	TRBJ2-3	CASSPGEDTQYF	TGTGCCAGCAGCCCGGGAGAAGATACGCAGTATTTT
TRBV13	NA	TRBD1	TRBJ1-2	CASSSRGLSYGYTF	TGTGCCAGCAGCAGCAGGGGGCTCAGCTATGGCTACACCTTC
TRBV5-1	NA	NA	TRBJ2-5	CASSLIRFQGNQETQYF	TGCGCCAGCAGCTTGATCCGTTTTCAGGGCAACCAAGAGACCCAGTACTTC
TRBV7-4	NA	NA	TRBJ1-1	CASSATTGRNTEAFF	TGTGCCAGCAGCGCAACGACAGGAAGGAACACTGAAGCTTTCTTT
TRBV4-2	NA	NA	TRBJ1-4	CASSHDPVTPGFGSTNEKLFF	TGTGCCAGCAGCCACGATCCCGTGACCCCGGGGTTTGGTTCAACTAATGAAAAACTGTTTTTT
TRBV6-5	NA	NA	TRBJ1-1	CASSWLQGNTEAFF	TGTGCCAGCAGTTGGCTCCAGGGGAACACTGAAGCTTTCTTT
TRBV6-1	NA	NA	TRBJ2-7	CASSETLSVPYYEQYF	TGTGCCAGCAGTGAAACGTTATCGGTACCTTACTACGAGCAGTACTTC
TRBV5-1	few	TRBD1	TRBJ2-7	CASSFLGTVHTEQYF	TGCGCCAGCAGCTTCCTTGGGACAGTCCATACGGAGCAGTACTTC
TRBV5-1	NA	NA	TRBJ2-1	CASRGGNNEQFF	TGCGCCAGCAGGGGCGGGAACAATGAGCAGTTCTTC
TRBV9	NA	NA	TRBJ2-3	CASSAGGGTDTQYF	TGTGCCAGCAGCGCCGGGGGAGGCACAGATACGCAGTATTTT
TRBV9	NA	TRBD2	TRBJ2-7	CASSVRAGGPHEQYF	TGTGCCAGCAGCGTACGAGCGGGGGGGCCACACGAGCAGTACTTC
TRBV7-2	NA	TRBD1	TRBJ1-2	CASSSTDRDRRPLGYTF	TGTGCCAGCAGCTCCACTGACCGGGACAGAAGGCCGCTTGGCTACACCTTC
TRBV6-6	NA	NA	TRBJ2-3	CASSYSRTPGTDTQYF	TGTGCCAGCAGTTACTCGAGGACTCCGGGCACAGATACGCAGTATTTT
TRBV10-3	NA	TRBD2	TRBJ2-1	CAISSTSGGAQVPNEQFF	TGTGCCATCAGTTCGACTAGCGGGGGGGCCCAGGTCCCCAATGAGCAGTTCTTC
TRBV19	NA	NA	TRBJ1-5	CASSRSSKPQHF	TGTGCCAGTAGTAGGAGCAGTAAGCCCCAGCATTTT
TRBV30	NA	NA	TRBJ1-4	CAWTKSVENEKLFF	TGTGCCTGGACCAAGTCCGTGGAGAATGAAAAACTGTTTTTT
TRBV28	NA	NA	TRBJ1-6	CASSLIKTGWVNSPLHF	TGTGCCAGCAGTTTAATCAAAACAGGGTGGGTGAATTCACCCCTCCACTTT
TRBV9	NA	TRBD1	TRBJ2-3	CASSPGTGVTDTQYF	TGTGCCAGCAGCCCAGGGACAGGGGTCACAGATACGCAGTATTTT
TRBV7-6	NA	NA	TRBJ2-7	CASSPSVPLAHEQYF	TGTGCCAGCAGCCCCAGCGTCCCCCTGGCCCACGAGCAGTACTTC
TRBV25-1	NA	TRBD1	TRBJ2-3	CASSETGFTDTQYF	TGTGCCAGCAGTGAGACAGGGTTCACAGATACGCAGTATTTT
TRBV27	NA	TRBD1	TRBJ1-1	CASRTHDRGQNTEAFF	TGTGCCAGCAGGACCCATGACAGGGGACAGAACACTGAAGCTTTCTTT
TRBV10-1	few	NA	TRBJ1-5	CAVGPCGPRHF	TGCGCCGTAGGTCCCTGTGGGCCTCGGCATTTT
TRBV14	NA	NA	TRBJ1-2	CASSWGGFYGYTF	TGTGCCAGCAGTTGGGGGGGGTTCTATGGCTACACCTTC
TRBV2	NA	NA	TRBJ1-2	CASTAVPPRYGYTF	TGTGCCAGCACGGCGGTCCCCCCACGCTATGGCTACACCTTC
TRBV4-2	once	NA	TRBJ1-2	CASSHRGLGGYGYTF	TGTGCCAGCAGCCACCGAGGGCTCGGGGGCTATGGCTACACCTTC
TRBV2	NA	TRBD1	TRBJ1-1	CARWTGEETEAFF	TGTGCCAGATGGACAGGGGAAGAAACTGAAGCTTTCTTT
TRBV14	NA	NA	TRBJ2-2	CASSQQGSGELFF	TGTGCCAGCAGCCAACAGGGTTCCGGGGAGCTGTTTTTT